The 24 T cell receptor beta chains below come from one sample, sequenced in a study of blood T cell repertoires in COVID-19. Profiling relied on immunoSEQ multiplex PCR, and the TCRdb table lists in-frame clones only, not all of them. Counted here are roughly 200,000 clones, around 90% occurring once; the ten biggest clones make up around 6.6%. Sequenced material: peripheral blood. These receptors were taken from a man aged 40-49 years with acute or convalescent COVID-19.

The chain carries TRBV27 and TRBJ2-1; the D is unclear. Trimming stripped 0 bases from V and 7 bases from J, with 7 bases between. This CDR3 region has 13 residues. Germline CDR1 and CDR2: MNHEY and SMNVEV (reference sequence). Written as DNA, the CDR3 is TGTGCCAGCAGTTTATCTAGCTCGAATGAGCAGTTCTTC. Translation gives CASSLSSSNEQFF.

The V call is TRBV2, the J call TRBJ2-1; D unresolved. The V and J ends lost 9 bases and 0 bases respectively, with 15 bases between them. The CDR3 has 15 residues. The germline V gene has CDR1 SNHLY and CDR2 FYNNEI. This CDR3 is CASAQALSSYNEQFF. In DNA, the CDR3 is TGTGCCAGTGCGCAAGCGCTAAGCTCCTACAATGAGCAGTTCTTC. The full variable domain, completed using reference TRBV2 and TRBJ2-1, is EPEVTQTPSHQVTQMGQEVILRCVPISNHLYFYWYRQILGQKVEFLVSFYNNEISEKSEIFDDQFSVERPDGSNFTLKIRSTKLEDSAMYFCASAQALSSYNEQFFGPGTRLTVL.

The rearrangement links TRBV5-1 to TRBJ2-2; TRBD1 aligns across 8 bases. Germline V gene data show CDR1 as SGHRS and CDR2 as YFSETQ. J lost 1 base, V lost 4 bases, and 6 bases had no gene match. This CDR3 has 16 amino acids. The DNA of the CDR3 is TGCGCCAGCAGCCCCGCCGGGACAGGGAACACCGGGGAGCTGTTTTTT. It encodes CASSPAGTGNTGELFF.

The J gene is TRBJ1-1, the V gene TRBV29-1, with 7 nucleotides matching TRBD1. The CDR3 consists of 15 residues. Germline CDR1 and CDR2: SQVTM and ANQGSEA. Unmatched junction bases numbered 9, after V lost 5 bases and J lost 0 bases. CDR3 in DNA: TGCAGCGTTATGGGTCTCGGGACAGTGAACACTGAAGCTTTCTTT. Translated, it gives CSVMGLGTVNTEAFF. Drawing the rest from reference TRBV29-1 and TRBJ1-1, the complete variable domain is SAVISQKPSRDICQRGTSLTIQCQVDSQVTMMFWYRQQPGQSLTLIATANQGSEATYESGFVIDKFPISRPNLTFSTLTVSNMSPEDSSIYLCSVMGLGTVNTEAFFGQGTRLTVV.

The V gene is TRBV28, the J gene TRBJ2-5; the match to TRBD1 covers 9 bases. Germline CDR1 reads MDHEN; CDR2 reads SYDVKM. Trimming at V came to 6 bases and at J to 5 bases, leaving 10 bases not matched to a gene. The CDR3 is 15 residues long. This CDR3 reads CASSPRDRVNETQYF. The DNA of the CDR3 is TGTGCCAGCAGCCCCCGGGACAGGGTAAACGAGACCCAGTACTTC.

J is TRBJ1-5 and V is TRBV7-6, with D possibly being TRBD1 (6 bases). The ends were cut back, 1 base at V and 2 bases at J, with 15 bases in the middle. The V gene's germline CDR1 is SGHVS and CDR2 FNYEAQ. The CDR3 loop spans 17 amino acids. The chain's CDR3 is CASSLVPGVYGNQPQHF. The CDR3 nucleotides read TGTGCCAGCAGCTTAGTCCCAGGGGTGTACGGCAATCAGCCCCAGCATTTT.

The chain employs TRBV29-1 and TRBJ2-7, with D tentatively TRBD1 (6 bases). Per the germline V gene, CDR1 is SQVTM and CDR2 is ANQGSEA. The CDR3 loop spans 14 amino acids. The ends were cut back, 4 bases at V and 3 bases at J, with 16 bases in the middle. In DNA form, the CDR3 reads TGCAGCGTTGGCGAGCAGGGGCCATACTACGAGCAGTACTTC. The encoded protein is CSVGEQGPYYEQYF.

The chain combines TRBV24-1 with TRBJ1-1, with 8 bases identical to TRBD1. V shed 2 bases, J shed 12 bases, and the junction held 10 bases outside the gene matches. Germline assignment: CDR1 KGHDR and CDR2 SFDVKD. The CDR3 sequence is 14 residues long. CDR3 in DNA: TGTGCCACCAGTGATTCAGGGGGCGAAAGTGCGTCTTTCTTT. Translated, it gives CATSDSGGESASFF.

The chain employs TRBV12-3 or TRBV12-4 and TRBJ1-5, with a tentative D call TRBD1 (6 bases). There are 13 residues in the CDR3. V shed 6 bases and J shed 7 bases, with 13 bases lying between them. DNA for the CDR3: TGTGCCAGCAGAACTACAGGGAACCAGCCCCAGCATTTT. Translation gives CASRTTGNQPQHF.

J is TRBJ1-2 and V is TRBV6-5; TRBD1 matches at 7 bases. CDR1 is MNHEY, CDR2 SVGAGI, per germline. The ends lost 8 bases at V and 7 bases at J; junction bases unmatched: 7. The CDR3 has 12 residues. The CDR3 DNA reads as TGTGCCAGCCAGGGGGACGAAAGTGGCTACACCTTC. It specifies CASQGDESGYTF.

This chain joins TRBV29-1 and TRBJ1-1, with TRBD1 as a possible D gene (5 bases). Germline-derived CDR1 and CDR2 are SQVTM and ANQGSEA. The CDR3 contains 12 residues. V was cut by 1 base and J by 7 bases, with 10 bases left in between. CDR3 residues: CSVEGGGVEAFF. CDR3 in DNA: TGCAGCGTTGAAGGGGGAGGGGTTGAAGCTTTCTTT.

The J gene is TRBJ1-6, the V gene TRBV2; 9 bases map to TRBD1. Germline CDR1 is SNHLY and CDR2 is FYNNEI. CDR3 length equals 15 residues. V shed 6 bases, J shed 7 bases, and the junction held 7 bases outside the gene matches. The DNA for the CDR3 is TGTGCCAGCAGCGGACAGGGGCCTATGAATTCACCCCTCCACTTT. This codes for CASSGQGPMNSPLHF.

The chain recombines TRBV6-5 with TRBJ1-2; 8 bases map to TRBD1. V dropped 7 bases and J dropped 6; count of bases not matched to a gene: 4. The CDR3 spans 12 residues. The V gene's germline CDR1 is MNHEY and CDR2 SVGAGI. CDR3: CASKTGENGYTF. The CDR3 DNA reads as TGTGCCAGCAAGACAGGGGAAAATGGCTACACCTTC.

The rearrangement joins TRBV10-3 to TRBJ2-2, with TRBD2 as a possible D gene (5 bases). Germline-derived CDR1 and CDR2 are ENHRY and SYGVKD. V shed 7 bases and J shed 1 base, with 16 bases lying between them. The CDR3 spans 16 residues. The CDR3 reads CAINGELVGNTGELFF. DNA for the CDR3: TGTGCCATCAACGGGGAACTAGTGGGGAACACCGGGGAGCTGTTTTTT.

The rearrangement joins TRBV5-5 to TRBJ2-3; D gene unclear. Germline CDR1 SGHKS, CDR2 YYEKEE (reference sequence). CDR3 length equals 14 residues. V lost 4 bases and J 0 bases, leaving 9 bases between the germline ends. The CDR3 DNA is TGTGCCAGCAGCCCGTCGTTAAGCACAGATACGCAGTATTTT. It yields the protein CASSPSLSTDTQYF.

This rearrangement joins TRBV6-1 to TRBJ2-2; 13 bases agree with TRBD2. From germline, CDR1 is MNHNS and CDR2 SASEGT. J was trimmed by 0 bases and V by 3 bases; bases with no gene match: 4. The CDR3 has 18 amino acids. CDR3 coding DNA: TGTGCCAGCAGTGAGGGACTAGCGGGGCGACCGAACACCGGGGAGCTGTTTTTT. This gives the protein CASSEGLAGRPNTGELFF.

CDR3 nucleotides: TGTGCCAGCAGATTTATCAGACAGGGGAAATCTGGCTACACCTTC. Translated, it gives CASRFIRQGKSGYTF. V gene TRBV6-5 combines with J gene TRBJ1-2, with TRBD1 matching over 8 bases. This CDR3 has 15 amino acids. CDR1 and CDR2 from the germline V gene are MNHEY and SVGAGI. Trimming took 6 bases from V and 7 from J; bases not matched to a gene: 13.

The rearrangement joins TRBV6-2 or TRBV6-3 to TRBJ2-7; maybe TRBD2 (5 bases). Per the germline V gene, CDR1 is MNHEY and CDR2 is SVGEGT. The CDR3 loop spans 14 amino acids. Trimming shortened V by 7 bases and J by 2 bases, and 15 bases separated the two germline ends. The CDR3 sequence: CASTPFEGTYEQYF. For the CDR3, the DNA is TGTGCCAGCACCCCGTTCGAGGGTACCTACGAGCAGTACTTC.

The CDR3, as DNA: TGTGCCACCAGCAGAGTAGGGGGCTTGGGCACCGGGGAGCTGTTTTTT. Its translation is CATSRVGGLGTGELFF. The genes are TRBV15 and TRBJ2-2, with 7 bases lining up with TRBD1. CDR1 and CDR2 (germline): LNHNV, YYDKDF (reference sequence). This CDR3 region has 16 residues. V lost 1 base, J lost 4 bases, and 6 bases stayed unmatched.

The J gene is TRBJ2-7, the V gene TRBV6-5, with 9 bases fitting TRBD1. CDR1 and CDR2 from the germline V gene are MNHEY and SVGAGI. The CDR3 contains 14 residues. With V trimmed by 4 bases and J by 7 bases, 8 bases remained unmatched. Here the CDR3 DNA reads TGTGCCAGCAGTTCGACAGGGGGAAGGTGGGAGCAGTACTTC. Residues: CASSSTGGRWEQYF.

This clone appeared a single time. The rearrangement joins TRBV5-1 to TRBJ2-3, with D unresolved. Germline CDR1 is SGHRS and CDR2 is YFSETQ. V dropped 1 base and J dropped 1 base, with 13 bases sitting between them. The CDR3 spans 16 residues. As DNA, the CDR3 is TGCGCCAGCAGCTTGATTCCTAGTTCGGGCACAGATACGCAGTATTTT. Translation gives CASSLIPSSGTDTQYF.

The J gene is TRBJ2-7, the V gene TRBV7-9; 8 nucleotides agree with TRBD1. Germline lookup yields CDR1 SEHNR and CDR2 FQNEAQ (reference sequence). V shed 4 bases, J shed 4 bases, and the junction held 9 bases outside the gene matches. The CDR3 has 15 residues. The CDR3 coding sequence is TGTGCCAGCAGCTCCAGGGGGCTAATGGGATACGAGCAGTACTTC. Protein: CASSSRGLMGYEQYF. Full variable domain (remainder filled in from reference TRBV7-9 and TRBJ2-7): DTGVSQNPRHKITKRGQNVTFRCDPISEHNRLYWYRQTLGQGPEFLTYFQNEAQLEKSRLLSDRFSAERPKGSFSTLEIQRTEQGDSAMYLCASSSRGLMGYEQYFGPGTRLTVT.

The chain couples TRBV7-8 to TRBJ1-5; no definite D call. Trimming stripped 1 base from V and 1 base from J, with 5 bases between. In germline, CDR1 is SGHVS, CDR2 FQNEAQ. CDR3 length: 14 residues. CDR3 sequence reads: CASSLVLSNQPQHF. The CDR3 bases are TGTGCCAGCAGCTTAGTATTAAGCAATCAGCCCCAGCATTTT.

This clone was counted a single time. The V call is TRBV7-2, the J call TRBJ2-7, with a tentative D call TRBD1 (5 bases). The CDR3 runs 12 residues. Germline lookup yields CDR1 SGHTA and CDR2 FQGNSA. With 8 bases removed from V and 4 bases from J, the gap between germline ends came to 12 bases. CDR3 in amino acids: CASGQGRYEQYF. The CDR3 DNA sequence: TGTGCCAGCGGTCAGGGTAGATACGAGCAGTACTTC. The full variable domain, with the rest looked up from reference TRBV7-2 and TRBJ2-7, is GAGVSQSPSNKVTEKGKDVELRCDPISGHTALYWYRQSLGQGLEFLIYFQGNSAPDKSGLPSDRFSAERTGGSVSTLTIQRTQQEDSAVYLCASGQGRYEQYFGPGTRLTVT.